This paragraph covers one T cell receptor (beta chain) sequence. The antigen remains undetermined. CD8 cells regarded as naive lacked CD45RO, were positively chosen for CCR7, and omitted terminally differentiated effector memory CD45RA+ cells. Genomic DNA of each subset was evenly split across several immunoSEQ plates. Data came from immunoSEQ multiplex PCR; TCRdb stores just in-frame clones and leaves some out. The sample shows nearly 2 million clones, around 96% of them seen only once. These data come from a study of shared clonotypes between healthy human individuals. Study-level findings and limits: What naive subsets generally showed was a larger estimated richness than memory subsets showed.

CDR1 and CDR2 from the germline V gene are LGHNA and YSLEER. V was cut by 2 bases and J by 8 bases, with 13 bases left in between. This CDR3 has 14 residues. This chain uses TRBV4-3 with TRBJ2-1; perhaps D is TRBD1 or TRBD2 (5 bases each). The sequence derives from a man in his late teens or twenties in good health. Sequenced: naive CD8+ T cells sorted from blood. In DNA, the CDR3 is TGCGCCAGCAGCCAACTCGAAGGGGACCATGAGCAGTTCTTC. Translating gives CASSQLEGDHEQFF.